This entry lists 29 T cell receptor beta chains sequenced from one sample in a study of blood T cells in healthy people across ages. A second PCR of roughly 7 to 11 cycles used a sample-barcoded 5' primer and a J-beta primer mix. TCRdb ran MiXCR on the 5' RACE reads and lists one entry per CDR3 protein. The sample has under 800,000 distinct CDR3 sequences; 43% are singletons. Sequencing used blood. Receptors originate from a woman aged 55-69 years in good health.

This clonotype was seen at least ten times. The chain employs TRBV29-1 and TRBJ2-5; 7 bases line up with TRBD1. Germline V gene lookup returns CDR1 SQVTM and CDR2 ANQGSEA. The CDR3 consists of 13 residues. V trimming: 0 bases; J trimming: 5 bases; junction bases outside the gene matches: 3. The CDR3 here is CSVEELTGETQYF. DNA of the CDR3: TGCAGCGTTGAAGAGCTGACAGGGGAGACCCAGTACTTC.

The J gene is TRBJ1-6, the V gene TRBV4-3; no clear D gene. The CDR3 contains 16 residues. V was cut by 4 bases and J by 0 bases, with 10 bases left in between. Germline V gene lookup returns CDR1 LGHNA and CDR2 YSLEER. CDR3 coding DNA: TGCGCCAGCAGCCGAACCGTAGACTCCTATAATTCACCCCTCCACTTT. Translated: CASSRTVDSYNSPLHF.

This clonotype has just a few counts. The rearrangement links TRBV6-2 or TRBV6-3 to TRBJ1-2; D is uncertain. The V and J ends lost 7 bases and 0 bases respectively, with 15 bases between them. The CDR3 has 15 residues. Germline V CDR1 and CDR2: MNHEY, SVGEGT. Here the CDR3 reads CASNPGIVPNYGYTF. Written as DNA, the CDR3 is TGTGCCAGCAATCCGGGAATCGTTCCTAACTATGGCTACACCTTC.

This clonotype was detected only a few times. The J gene is TRBJ2-1, the V gene TRBV24-1; tentative D call: TRBD2 (5 bases). Germline CDR1 and CDR2: KGHDR and SFDVKD. Trimming took 5 bases from V and 4 from J, leaving 14 bases between them. The CDR3 totals 15 residues. CDR3 nucleotides: TGTGCCACCAGTGCCGTGACTACCCCATACAATGAGCAGTTCTTC. This sequence encodes CATSAVTTPYNEQFF.

This clonotype was counted between two and nine times. The rearrangement links TRBV9 to TRBJ2-5, with TRBD1 matching over 11 bases. The better agreement between TRBJ2-7 and the DNA end casts doubt on the J call. There are 16 residues in the CDR3. The germline V gene encodes CDR1 SGDLS and CDR2 YYNGEE. CDR3 in amino acids: CASSQGSGQGAYEQYF. DNA for the CDR3: TGTGCCAGCAGCCAGGGTTCAGGACAGGGGGCGTACGAGCAGTACTTC.

The chain has TRBV3-1 and TRBJ2-1; D possibly uses TRBD1 or TRBD2 (5 bases each). The V and J ends lost 0 bases and 2 bases respectively, with 11 bases between them. The CDR3 covers 16 residues. CDR1 LGHDT and CDR2 YNNKEL come from the germline V gene (reference sequence). The CDR3 nucleotides read TGTGCCAGCAGCCAAGATGCCTGGGGGACCTACAATGAGCAGTTCTTC. This codes for CASSQDAWGTYNEQFF.

Turning to this clonotype: A much larger clonotype is one base distant, so this may be a read error. The chain carries TRBV7-2 and TRBJ2-4; D remains unclear. CDR1 and CDR2 from the germline V gene are SGHTA and FQGNSA. The CDR3 consists of 13 residues. V shed 8 bases and J shed 15 bases, with 23 bases lying between them. CDR3 residues: CASAIPGQETLYF. The CDR3 DNA reads TGTGCCAGCGCCATCCCTGGTCAAGAGACCCTGTACTTC.

The CDR3: CASSLESGNGAFF. The CDR3 region has the DNA TGTGCCAGCAGCTTAGAATCAGGGAATGGAGCTTTCTTT. The chain is built from TRBV7-8 and TRBJ1-1; the D gene is possibly TRBD1 (5 bases). V lost 1 base and J 10 bases, leaving 13 bases between the germline ends. The germline CDR1 and CDR2 sequences are SGHVS and FQNEAQ. CDR3 length: 13 residues.

A remark on this clonotype: A much bigger clone sits one base away, suggesting this may be a read error. The J gene is TRBJ2-1, the V gene TRBV20-1, with a possible D match to TRBD2 (6 bases). CDR1 and CDR2 from the germline V gene are DFQATT and SNEGSKA (reference sequence). The CDR3 loop spans 14 amino acids. Trimming left V 7 bases short and J 3 bases short, with 16 bases between. The CDR3 region has the DNA TGCAGTGAAACTAGCAGGAGGGGCTACAATGAGCAGTTCTTC. Protein product: CSETSRRGYNEQFF.

This chain links TRBV20-1 with TRBJ2-7; the D is unclear. Germline CDR1 is DFQATT and CDR2 is SNEGSKA (reference sequence). The CDR3 covers 15 residues. Trimming left V 1 base short and J 2 bases short, with 15 bases between. CDR3 loop: CSARGFGGPTYEQYF. DNA for the CDR3: TGCAGTGCTAGAGGCTTCGGCGGTCCCACCTACGAGCAGTACTTC.

V is TRBV18 and J is TRBJ1-3; possible D gene TRBD1, 6 bases. Germline V gene data show CDR1 as KGHSH and CDR2 as LQKENI. Deletions cut 3 bases from V and 0 bases from J, with 21 bases between. The CDR3 sequence is 19 residues long. The CDR3 is CASSPLVRDRLPSGNTIYF. In DNA form, the CDR3 reads TGTGCCAGCTCACCCTTAGTACGTGACAGGCTGCCCTCTGGAAACACCATATATTTT.

CDR3 coding DNA: TGCAGTGCCTCGGAAGGGGGCTATTCAAACTATGGCTACACCTTC. It specifies CSASEGGYSNYGYTF. The V and J genes are TRBV20-1 and TRBJ1-2, with 7 bases fitting TRBD1. Germline V lookup: CDR1 DFQATT, CDR2 SNEGSKA (reference sequence). V shed 6 bases and J 2 bases; nucleotides not matched to a gene: 12. This CDR3 is 15 amino acids long.

The CDR3 reads CASSALGGTDTQYF. The DNA for the CDR3 is TGTGCCAGCAGCGCCCTGGGAGGCACAGATACGCAGTATTTT. The V gene is TRBV9, the J gene TRBJ2-3; maybe TRBD2 (5 bases). The CDR3 covers 14 residues. The V and J ends lost 3 bases and 1 base respectively, with 9 bases between them. CDR1 and CDR2 from the germline V gene are SGDLS and YYNGEE.

This clonotype was found a few times. The chain carries TRBV3-1 and TRBJ1-2; TRBD1 is a possible D gene (6 bases). This CDR3 has 15 amino acids. V dropped 0 bases and J dropped 2 bases, with 10 bases sitting between them. From germline, CDR1 is LGHDT and CDR2 YNNKEL (reference sequence). DNA for the CDR3: TGTGCCAGCAGCCAAGAAACAGGGACCAACTATGGCTACACCTTC. It codes for CASSQETGTNYGYTF.

The rearrangement uses TRBV20-1 and TRBJ2-5; 9 bases fit TRBD2. The CDR3 runs 14 residues. CDR1 and CDR2 from the germline V gene are DFQATT and SNEGSKA (reference sequence). The V and J ends lost 0 bases and 6 bases, in that order; junction bases with no gene match: 5. This CDR3 reads CSARDGLAYQTQYF. CDR3 in DNA: TGCAGTGCTAGAGACGGACTAGCGTATCAGACCCAGTACTTC.

This chain connects TRBV6-1 to TRBJ1-1; 7 bases match TRBD1. Germline CDR1 and CDR2: MNHNS and SASEGT. V was clipped by 7 bases and J by 6 bases; unmatched bases: 11. The CDR3 extends over 14 amino acids. CDR3 amino acids: CASNPTGFAAEAFF. The CDR3 DNA follows: TGTGCCAGCAACCCGACAGGGTTTGCGGCTGAAGCTTTCTTT.

V is TRBV6-1 and J is TRBJ2-7; 11 bases are shared with TRBD1. The CDR3 loop spans 14 amino acids. Germline V lookup: CDR1 MNHNS, CDR2 SASEGT. The ends lost 4 bases at V and 3 bases at J; junction bases unmatched: 2. In DNA form, the CDR3 reads TGTGCCAGCAGTGCGGGACAGGGGGGCTACGAGCAGTACTTC. Translated, it gives CASSAGQGGYEQYF.

For this clonotype: At one end, the junction sequence differs from germline, possibly due to a read error. The chain carries TRBV14 and TRBJ2-5; a weak D match, TRBD2 (5 bases). The CDR3 has 14 amino acids. Germline CDR1 and CDR2: SGHDN and FVKESK. The CDR3 DNA reads TGTGCCAGCCGCCAAGAGGACTACCAAGAGACCCAGTACTTC. Amino acid sequence: CASRQEDYQETQYF.

This sequence joins TRBV6-1 and TRBJ2-7, with TRBD1 matching over 7 bases. Unmatched junction bases numbered 24, after V lost 3 bases and J lost 7 bases. The CDR3 contains 19 residues. CDR1 is MNHNS, CDR2 SASEGT, per germline. In DNA, the CDR3 is TGTGCCAGCAGTGAGACCGGACAGGCCCGTCCACTTTATCTCGGGGAGCAGTACTTC. Residues: CASSETGQARPLYLGEQYF.

This clonotype was picked up many times. The chain is built from TRBV29-1 and TRBJ1-2; D not certain. The V end lost 4 bases, the J end lost 0 bases, and 15 bases lay between the germline ends. Germline CDR1 reads SQVTM; CDR2 reads ANQGSEA. The CDR3 extends over 15 amino acids. The CDR3 bases are TGCAGCGTTGTTGAGGGAAGCGGAGCTAACTATGGCTACACCTTC. It yields the protein CSVVEGSGANYGYTF. The full variable domain, in which reference TRBV29-1 and TRBJ1-2 provide the parts outside the CDR3, is SAVISQKPSRDICQRGTSLTIQCQVDSQVTMMFWYRQQPGQSLTLIATANQGSEATYESGFVIDKFPISRPNLTFSTLTVSNMSPEDSSIYLCSVVEGSGANYGYTFGSGTRLTVV.

About this clonotype itself: At one of its ends the junction is not consistent with the germline gene, which may arise from a read error. The J gene is TRBJ2-1, the V gene TRBV12-3 or TRBV12-4, with unresolved D. The last part of the DNA fits TRBJ2-7 better; the J call may be wrong. The CDR3 is 13 residues long. CDR3 region: CASRLVSYNEQYF. The CDR3, as DNA: TGTGCCAGCAGGTTAGTTTCCTACAATGAGCAGTACTTC.

The sample holds a few counts of this clonotype. The chain uses TRBV10-3 and TRBJ2-7; TRBD2 agrees at 8 bases. Germline values: CDR1 ENHRY, CDR2 SYGVKD. With V trimmed by 6 bases and J by 6 bases, 4 bases remained unmatched. The CDR3 contains 12 residues. CDR3 residues: CAIRGRGAEQYF. The CDR3 DNA sequence: TGTGCCATCAGGGGGCGGGGGGCCGAGCAGTACTTC.

The V call is TRBV9, the J call TRBJ2-2, with TRBD1 matching over 10 bases. After removal of 4 bases from V and 4 bases from J, the junction contained 4 bases not matched to a gene. The CDR3 sequence is 15 residues long. Germline V gene lookup returns CDR1 SGDLS and CDR2 YYNGEE. This CDR3 reads CASSPGQGGTGELFF. CDR3 in DNA: TGTGCCAGCAGCCCCGGACAGGGGGGCACCGGGGAGCTGTTTTTT.

This clonotype was counted at least ten times. The V call is TRBV3-1, the J call TRBJ2-1, with 14 nucleotides matching TRBD2. The germline V gene has CDR1 LGHDT and CDR2 YNNKEL (reference sequence). The trim removed 4 bases at V and 9 bases at J, leaving 8 bases unmatched. The CDR3 length is 16 residues. The CDR3 nucleotides read TGTGCCAGCAGCCCCTCGACTAGCGGGGGGGCCCCTGAGCAGTTCTTC. Translating gives CASSPSTSGGAPEQFF.

The rearrangement uses TRBV20-1 and TRBJ2-5, with a tentative D call TRBD1 (6 bases). Trimming took 5 bases from V and 2 from J, leaving 15 bases between them. Germline lookup yields CDR1 DFQATT and CDR2 SNEGSKA (reference sequence). The CDR3 consists of 14 residues. CDR3 sequence (DNA): TGCAGTGCTCCCCCCCCCGGACAGCAAGAGACCCAGTACTTC. Protein: CSAPPPGQQETQYF.

This clonotype was counted a few times. V usage is TRBV4-2 and J usage is TRBJ2-3, with 8 bases aligning to TRBD1. Looked up from germline, CDR1 is LGHNA and CDR2 is YNFKEQ. The trim removed 3 bases at V and 8 bases at J, leaving 34 bases unmatched. CDR3 length equals 23 residues. The CDR3 DNA sequence: TGTGCCAGCAGCCAGGGGACAGGCCTATTTCGCCCCATTGCCCCCACCGGACTCGGTACGCAGTATTTT. This sequence encodes CASSQGTGLFRPIAPTGLGTQYF.

At least ten counts were recorded for this clonotype. The chain carries TRBV7-2 and TRBJ2-7; D call uncertain. The CDR3 consists of 11 residues. V was pared by 2 bases and J by 6 bases, with 5 bases between. CDR1 SGHTA and CDR2 FQGNSA come from the germline V gene. The CDR3 sequence is CASSLSLEQYF. CDR3 in DNA: TGTGCCAGCAGCTTATCTCTCGAGCAGTACTTC.

The rearrangement uses TRBV7-9 and TRBJ1-2, with D possibly TRBD1 on 5 matching bases. This CDR3 spans 16 amino acids. The ends were cut back, 5 bases at V and 0 bases at J, with 16 bases in the middle. Per the germline V gene, CDR1 is SEHNR and CDR2 is FQNEAQ (reference sequence). The CDR3 here is CASSPPQDIANYGYTF. The CDR3 region has the DNA TGTGCCAGCAGCCCCCCCCAGGACATCGCTAACTATGGCTACACCTTC.

In nucleotides, the CDR3 is TGTGCCAGCAGGGCCCCAGCGGGAAAGGACAATGAGCAGTTCTTC. Its translation is CASRAPAGKDNEQFF. V gene TRBV27 combines with J gene TRBJ2-1; 7 bases map to TRBD2. CDR3 length: 15 residues. V lost 6 bases, J lost 5 bases, and 10 bases stayed unmatched. CDR1 is MNHEY, CDR2 SMNVEV, per germline (reference sequence).